This TCR beta chain comes out of a study of Ad26.COV2.S vaccination and SARS-CoV-2 variants. Study overall: The donor participated in the COV1001 trial, in its Ad26.COV2.S arm. Doses of Ad26.COV2.S were injected into muscle once or twice, 56 days apart. Study observations and caveats: Once vaccination had occurred, spike-specific CD8+ and CD4+ T cell responses reportedly showed substantial breadth.

V was clipped by 0 bases and J by 5 bases, with 4 bases between them. The CDR3 runs to 11 residues. Germline V lookup: CDR1 GTSNPN, CDR2 SVGIG (reference sequence). Treatment described: around 19 received Ad26.COV2.S at low or high dose, single or two shots; about 5 received placebo; per-sample allocation not given. Sampling happened 63 days after the first vaccine or placebo injection. Wuhan-strain SARS-CoV-2 spike was expressed by the Ad26 vector that made up the vaccine. Note on this clone: Its antigen is unidentified.

TCRdb keeps only in-frame clones here, not all; method: immunoSEQ multiplex PCR. The repertoire holds about 680,000 clones, with around 89% as singletons. This chain uses TRBV30 with TRBJ1-2, with D hard to call. The sequencing here drew on peripheral blood, taken in a trial of Ad26.COV2.S vaccine versus placebo. The source of this sequence is a person aged 18 to 65 who received the Ad26.COV2.S COVID-19 vaccine or a placebo. The CDR3 DNA follows: TGTGCCTGGAGTGTACTTTATGGCTACACCTTC. As protein: CAWSVLYGYTF.